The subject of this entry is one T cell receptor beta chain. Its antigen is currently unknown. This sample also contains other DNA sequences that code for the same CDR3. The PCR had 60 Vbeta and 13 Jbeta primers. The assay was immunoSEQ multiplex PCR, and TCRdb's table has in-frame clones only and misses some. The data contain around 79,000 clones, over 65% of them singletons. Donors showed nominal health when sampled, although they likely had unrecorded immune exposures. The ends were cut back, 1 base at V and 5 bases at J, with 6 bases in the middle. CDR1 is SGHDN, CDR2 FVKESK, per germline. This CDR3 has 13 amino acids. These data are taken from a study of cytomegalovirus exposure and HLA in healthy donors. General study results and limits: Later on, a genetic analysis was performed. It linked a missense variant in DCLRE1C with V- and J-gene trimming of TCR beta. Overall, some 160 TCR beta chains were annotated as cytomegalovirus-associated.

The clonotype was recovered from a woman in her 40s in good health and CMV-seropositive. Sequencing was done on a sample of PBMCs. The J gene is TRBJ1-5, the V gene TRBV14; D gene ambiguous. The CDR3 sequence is CASSQGRDQPQHF. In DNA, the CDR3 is TGTGCCAGCAGCCAAGGTCGGGATCAGCCCCAGCATTTT.